This TCR beta chain originates from a study of beta chain features in type 1 diabetes. TCRB transcripts that were expressed got sequenced, as all of the isolated RNA had been reverse transcribed. TCRdb keeps only in-frame clones here, not all; method: immunoSEQ multiplex PCR. The sample contains roughly 38,000 clones, about 68% of which appear only once. Study-wide points: For Type 1 diabetes patients, all four CD4+ subsets carried TCRB CDR3s that were moderately but significantly shorter.

The CDR3 extends over 15 amino acids. Per the germline V gene, CDR1 is SGHVS and CDR2 is FQNEAQ. The J segment lost 7 bases and the V segment lost 1 base, leaving 3 bases of the junction unmatched. This clone has a single count. The antigen is unknown. Sequences were obtained from Tregs from blood. V usage is TRBV7-8 and J usage is TRBJ2-1; 11 bases align to TRBD2. This clonotype was obtained from a man aged 25 to 45 with type 1 diabetes. Some clones in this sample may be carry-over from other donors' samples. The CDR3 region has the DNA TGTGCCAGCAGCTTAGGTCTAGCGGGGGGAAATGAGCAGTTCTTC. It translates to CASSLGLAGGNEQFF.